The 26 T cell receptor beta chains below were found in one sample sequenced in a study of blood T cell repertoires in COVID-19. Here immunoSEQ multiplex PCR was the method, and the copy in TCRdb shows in-frame clones only, minus some. Of 99,000 or so clones detected, roughly 80% appear once; the ten largest clones hold roughly 29%. Sequencing was performed on peripheral blood. The receptors here all came from a man aged 60-69 years with acute or convalescent COVID-19.

This rearrangement joins TRBV24-1 to TRBJ2-3; D not certain. V lost 5 bases and J lost 2, with 4 bases in between. In germline, CDR1 is KGHDR, CDR2 SFDVKD. The CDR3 has 12 amino acids. CDR3 residues: CATSGATDTQYF. The CDR3 bases are TGTGCCACCAGTGGAGCCACAGATACGCAGTATTTT.

The chain couples TRBV28 to TRBJ1-2; D ambiguous. The CDR3 totals 12 residues. The V end lost 2 bases, the J end lost 8 bases, and 9 bases lay between the germline ends. Per the germline V gene, CDR1 is MDHEN and CDR2 is SYDVKM. DNA of the CDR3: TGTGCCAGCAGTTTAGTTCAGTCGGGCTACACCTTC. Protein: CASSLVQSGYTF.

This clone was counted ten times or more. The chain carries TRBV13 and TRBJ2-7, with TRBD2 matching over 11 bases. Germline V gene sequence: CDR1 PRHDT, CDR2 FYEKMQ (reference sequence). This CDR3 region has 15 residues. Germline trimming cut 5 bases from V and 5 bases from J; bases unmatched to any gene: 8. The DNA for the CDR3 is TGTGCCAGCAGCCTAATAGCGGGAGGGCCCAACGAGCAGTACTTC. Encoded protein: CASSLIAGGPNEQYF.

This sequence joins TRBV19 and TRBJ2-1; TRBD1 might be the D (5 bases). Deletions cut 4 bases from V and 5 bases from J, with 18 bases between. The CDR3 has 16 amino acids. Germline V lookup: CDR1 LNHDA, CDR2 SQIVND (reference sequence). The CDR3 spells CASSTRQITLHNEQFF. As DNA, the CDR3 is TGTGCCAGTAGTACCAGACAGATTACCTTACACAATGAGCAGTTCTTC.

The genes are TRBV27 and TRBJ2-1, with TRBD2 matching 14 bases. The V segment lost 5 bases and the J segment 7 bases; nucleotides outside the gene matches: 10. This CDR3 comprises 17 residues. Germline CDR1 and CDR2: MNHEY and SMNVEV (reference sequence). CDR3 protein: CASSPARGTSGSNEQFF. The CDR3 region has the DNA TGTGCCAGCAGTCCTGCCCGCGGGACTAGCGGGAGTAATGAGCAGTTCTTC.

This clone has more than one count but fewer than ten. The chain recombines TRBV6-6 with TRBJ2-2, with D uncertain. Trimming removed 2 bases at V and 6 bases at J, with 7 bases between. Per germline, CDR1 MNHNY and CDR2 SVGAGI (reference sequence). The CDR3 sequence is 13 residues long. The CDR3 spells CASSYLESGELFF. CDR3 in DNA: TGTGCCAGCAGTTACCTTGAGTCCGGGGAGCTGTTTTTT.

This chain uses TRBV19 with TRBJ1-3; D might be TRBD1 (5 bases). The germline V gene has CDR1 LNHDA and CDR2 SQIVND (reference sequence). This CDR3 contains 15 residues. Trimming took off 4 bases at V and 2 bases at J, with 12 bases between the two ends. CDR3 nucleotide sequence: TGTGCCAGTAGTAGAGCCCAGGGTACTGGAAACACCATATATTTT. This encodes CASSRAQGTGNTIYF.

V and J are TRBV5-1 and TRBJ1-3, with D tentatively TRBD1 (5 bases). In germline, CDR1 is SGHRS, CDR2 YFSETQ. The length of the CDR3 is 16 residues. Trimming cost V 3 bases and J 0 bases, with 13 bases left between them. The CDR3 protein is CASSWTPLTSGNTIYF. Here the CDR3 DNA reads TGCGCCAGCAGCTGGACACCGCTAACCTCTGGAAACACCATATATTTT.

The chain carries TRBV5-1 and TRBJ2-7; no reliable D call. CDR1 and CDR2 (germline): SGHRS, YFSETQ. The CDR3 runs 13 residues. The V end lost 4 bases, the J end lost 6 bases, and 14 bases lay between the germline ends. The CDR3 coding sequence is TGCGCCAGCAGCATTGATCTCGGGTTCGAGCAGTACTTC. This gives the protein CASSIDLGFEQYF.

The genes are TRBV11-3 and TRBJ2-5, with 8 positions matching TRBD1. This CDR3 contains 16 residues. CDR1 is SGHNT, CDR2 YENEEA, per germline. The J segment lost 1 base and the V segment lost 6 bases, leaving 10 bases of the junction unmatched. The DNA for the CDR3 is TGTGCCAGCAGATACGGACAGGGTACACTCCAAGAGACCCAGTACTTC. It codes for CASRYGQGTLQETQYF.

The rearrangement links TRBV12-3 or TRBV12-4 to TRBJ2-5; 9 nucleotides match TRBD1. There are 12 residues in the CDR3. V was clipped by 8 bases and J by 5 bases; unmatched bases: 3. CDR3 sequence reads: CASEGQGETQYF. The CDR3 nucleotides are TGTGCCAGCGAAGGACAGGGGGAGACCCAGTACTTC.

This chain links TRBV5-6 with TRBJ1-1; weak D call: TRBD1 (5 bases). The germline gives CDR1 SGHDT, CDR2 YYEEEE. The CDR3 length is 15 residues. Trimming left V 3 bases short and J 7 bases short, with 19 bases between. In DNA form, the CDR3 reads TGTGCCAGCAGCTGGGGACTGCGCGCCTCTGTTGAAGCTTTCTTT. Translating gives CASSWGLRASVEAFF.

V and J are TRBV5-1 and TRBJ1-4; D is uncertain. The CDR3 length is 13 residues. Trimming removed 4 bases at V and 7 bases at J, with 11 bases between. Germline values: CDR1 SGHRS, CDR2 YFSETQ. CDR3 bases: TGCGCCAGCAGCGAGGGTAGGAGTGAAAAACTGTTTTTT. It codes for CASSEGRSEKLFF.

V gene TRBV9 combines with J gene TRBJ2-1; possible D gene TRBD1, 5 bases. The CDR3 is 15 amino acids. Looked up from germline, CDR1 is SGDLS and CDR2 is YYNGEE. Trimming left V 0 bases short and J 2 bases short, with 9 bases between. CDR3 DNA sequence: TGTGCCAGCAGCGTAGAAGGGGCTCCCTACAATGAGCAGTTCTTC. It codes for CASSVEGAPYNEQFF.

The chain links TRBV5-4 to TRBJ2-3; 7 bases match TRBD2. The V gene end was trimmed by 4 bases and the J gene end by 4 bases; junction bases not matched to a gene: 12. This CDR3 comprises 16 residues. CDR1 is SGHNT and CDR2 is YYREEE in the germline V gene (reference sequence). The CDR3, as DNA: TGTGCCAGCAGCCCGAGGGGAGGGGCTCAGGCAGATACGCAGTATTTT. It is translated as CASSPRGGAQADTQYF.

The J gene is TRBJ2-7, the V gene TRBV2, with 8 bases that match TRBD1. J gave up 6 bases and V 3 bases, and 1 base lay outside the gene matches. There are 12 residues in the CDR3. CDR1 is SNHLY and CDR2 is FYNNEI in the germline V gene. DNA of the CDR3: TGTGCCAGCAGTGACAGGGGGCTCGAGCAGTACTTC. It is translated as CASSDRGLEQYF. The full variable domain, completed using reference TRBV2 and TRBJ2-7, is EPEVTQTPSHQVTQMGQEVILRCVPISNHLYFYWYRQILGQKVEFLVSFYNNEISEKSEIFDDQFSVERPDGSNFTLKIRSTKLEDSAMYFCASSDRGLEQYFGPGTRLTVT.

This clone was counted once. The V and J genes are TRBV21-1 and TRBJ1-2; the DNA was not compared with TRBD1, the D call given in the table. TRBV21-1 is a pseudogene locus. The CDR3 extends over 12 amino acids. The CDR3 nucleotides are TGTGCCAGCAGCAAGCACAGCTATGGCTACACCTTC. Amino acids: CASSKHSYGYTF.

The rearrangement links TRBV28 to TRBJ2-7; D not resolved. V lost 5 bases and J 4 bases, leaving 9 bases between the germline ends. Germline V lookup: CDR1 MDHEN, CDR2 SYDVKM. The CDR3 is 12 residues long. The CDR3 spells CASSQELYEQYF. The CDR3 DNA reads as TGTGCCAGCAGTCAGGAACTGTACGAGCAGTACTTC.

The chain uses TRBV7-8 and TRBJ1-4; 7 positions agree with TRBD1. The J segment lost 4 bases and the V segment lost 4 bases, leaving 9 bases of the junction unmatched. The CDR3 is 16 residues long. The germline V gene has CDR1 SGHVS and CDR2 FQNEAQ. CDR3 DNA sequence: TGTGCCAGCAGCTATCAGGGGGGACCCTATAATGAAAAACTGTTTTTT. Its translation is CASSYQGGPYNEKLFF.

The CDR3 spells CASSLAGEYNEQFF. CDR3 DNA: TGTGCCAGCTCACTCGCGGGAGAATACAATGAGCAGTTCTTC. The V gene is TRBV18, the J gene TRBJ2-1; 7 bases are shared with TRBD2. CDR3 size: 14 residues. Germline V lookup: CDR1 KGHSH, CDR2 LQKENI. Losses at the gene ends were 4 bases for V and 4 bases for J; bases not matched to a gene: 4.

The chain recombines TRBV5-4 with TRBJ2-6, with D tentatively TRBD1 (6 bases). The CDR3 sequence is 16 residues long. CDR1 is SGHNT, CDR2 YYREEE, per germline (reference sequence). Trimming left V 3 bases short and J 0 bases short, with 10 bases between. CDR3 amino acids: CASSSRDISGANVLTF. In DNA, the CDR3 is TGTGCCAGCAGCTCTCGGGACATCTCTGGGGCCAACGTCCTGACTTTC.

V usage is TRBV29-1 and J usage is TRBJ1-1; TRBD1 matches 8 bases. CDR1 SQVTM and CDR2 ANQGSEA come from the germline V gene. With V trimmed by 4 bases and J by 1 base, 5 bases remained unmatched. CDR3 size: 14 residues. As DNA, the CDR3 is TGCAGCGTTGTTTGGGACAGGAAGAACACTGAAGCTTTCTTT. Its translation: CSVVWDRKNTEAFF.

This clone was recorded a few times. This chain links TRBV11-3 with TRBJ1-1, with 7 bases that match TRBD1. This CDR3 region has 15 residues. V trimming: 2 bases; J trimming: 5 bases; junction bases outside the gene matches: 8. In germline, CDR1 is SGHNT, CDR2 YENEEA. The DNA for the CDR3 is TGTGCCAGCAGCTTACCCCGGGACAGTGGGACTGAAGCTTTCTTT. Its protein is CASSLPRDSGTEAFF.

The rearrangement joins TRBV4-2 to TRBJ2-7; 7 bases map to TRBD2. There are 15 residues in the CDR3. The ends lost 4 bases at V and 8 bases at J; junction bases unmatched: 14. Germline V gene lookup returns CDR1 LGHNA and CDR2 YNFKEQ. The CDR3 bases are TGTGCCAGCAGCCTTCAGTCAGGGCGGGAGTACAAGCAGTACTTC. Translated: CASSLQSGREYKQYF.

J is TRBJ2-1 and V is TRBV18; 11 bases map to TRBD1. The germline V gene has CDR1 KGHSH and CDR2 LQKENI. V dropped 4 bases and J dropped 4; count of bases not matched to a gene: 6. This CDR3 has 16 residues. CDR3 nucleotide sequence: TGTGCCAGCTCACGGAATGGACAGGGGGCATACAATGAGCAGTTCTTC. Its protein is CASSRNGQGAYNEQFF.

A note on this clone: Within the sample, other DNA sequences also encode this same CDR3. V usage is TRBV11-3 and J usage is TRBJ1-5; the D is unclear. V was clipped by 0 bases and J by 3 bases, with 6 bases between them. This CDR3 is 14 amino acids long. Germline V lookup: CDR1 SGHNT, CDR2 YENEEA. The CDR3 reads CASSLEGHNQPQHF. In DNA, the CDR3 is TGTGCCAGCAGCTTAGAGGGCCACAATCAGCCCCAGCATTTT.